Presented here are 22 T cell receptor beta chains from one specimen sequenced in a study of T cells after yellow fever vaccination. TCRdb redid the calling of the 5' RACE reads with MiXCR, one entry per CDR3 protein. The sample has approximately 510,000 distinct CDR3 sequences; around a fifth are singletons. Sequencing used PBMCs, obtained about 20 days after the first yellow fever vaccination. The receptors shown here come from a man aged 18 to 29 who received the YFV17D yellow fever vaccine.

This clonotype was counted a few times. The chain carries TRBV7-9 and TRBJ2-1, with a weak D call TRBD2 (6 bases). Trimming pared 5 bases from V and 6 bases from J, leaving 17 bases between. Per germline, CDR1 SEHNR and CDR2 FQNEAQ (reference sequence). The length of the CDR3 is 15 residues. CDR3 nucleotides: TGTGCCAGCAGCCCTAATGCGGGGTGGGGCAATGAGCAGTTCTTC. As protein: CASSPNAGWGNEQFF.

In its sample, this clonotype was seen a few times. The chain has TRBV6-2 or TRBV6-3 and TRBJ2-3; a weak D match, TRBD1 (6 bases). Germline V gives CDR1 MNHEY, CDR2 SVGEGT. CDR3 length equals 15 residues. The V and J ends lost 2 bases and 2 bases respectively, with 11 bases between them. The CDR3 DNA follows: TGTGCCAGCAGTTACCGGGGACAATCCACAGATACGCAGTATTTT. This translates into CASSYRGQSTDTQYF.

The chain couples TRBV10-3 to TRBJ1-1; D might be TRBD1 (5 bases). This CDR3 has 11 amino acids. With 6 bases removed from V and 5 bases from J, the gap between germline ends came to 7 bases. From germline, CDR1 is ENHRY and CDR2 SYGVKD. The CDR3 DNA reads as TGTGCCATCAGCGAGGGGACTGAAGCTTTCTTT. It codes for CAISEGTEAFF.

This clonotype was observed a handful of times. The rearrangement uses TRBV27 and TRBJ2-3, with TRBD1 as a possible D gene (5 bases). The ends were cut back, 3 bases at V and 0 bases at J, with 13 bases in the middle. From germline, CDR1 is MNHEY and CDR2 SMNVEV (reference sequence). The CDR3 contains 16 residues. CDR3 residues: CASSFIGHRSTDTQYF. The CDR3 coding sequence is TGTGCCAGCAGTTTCATCGGACACCGAAGCACAGATACGCAGTATTTT.

CDR3 protein: CASSIAQASYGYTF. The CDR3 DNA sequence: TGTGCCAGTAGTATAGCCCAAGCGAGCTATGGCTACACCTTC. This chain joins TRBV19 and TRBJ1-2; D is unclear. CDR3 length: 14 amino acids. Germline V CDR1 and CDR2: LNHDA, SQIVND (reference sequence). V lost 1 base, J lost 4 bases, and 10 bases lay in between. Complete variable domain (other parts from reference TRBV19 and TRBJ1-2): DGGITQSPKYLFRKEGQNVTLSCEQNLNHDAMYWYRQDPGQGLRLIYYSQIVNDFQKGDIAEGYSVSREKKESFPLTVTSAQKNPTAFYLCASSIAQASYGYTFGSGTRLTVV.

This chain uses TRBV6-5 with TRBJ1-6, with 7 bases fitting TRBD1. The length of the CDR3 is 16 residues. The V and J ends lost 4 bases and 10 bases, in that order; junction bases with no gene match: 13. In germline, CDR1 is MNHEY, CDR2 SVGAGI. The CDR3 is CASSSSTTGLLSPLHF. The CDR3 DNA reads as TGTGCCAGCAGTTCCTCTACGACAGGGTTACTCTCACCCCTCCACTTT.

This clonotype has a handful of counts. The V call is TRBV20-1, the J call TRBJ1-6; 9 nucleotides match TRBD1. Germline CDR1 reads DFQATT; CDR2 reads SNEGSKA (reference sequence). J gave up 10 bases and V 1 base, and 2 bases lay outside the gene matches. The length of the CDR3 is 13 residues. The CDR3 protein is CSARGDRDSPLHF. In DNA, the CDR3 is TGCAGTGCTAGAGGGGACAGGGACTCACCCCTCCACTTT.

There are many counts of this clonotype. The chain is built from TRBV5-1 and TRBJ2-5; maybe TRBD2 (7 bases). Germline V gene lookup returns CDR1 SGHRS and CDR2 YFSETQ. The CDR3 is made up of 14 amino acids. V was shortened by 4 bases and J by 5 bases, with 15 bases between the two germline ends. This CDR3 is CASSVGGGEETQYF. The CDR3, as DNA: TGCGCCAGCAGCGTTGGCGGGGGCGAGGAGACCCAGTACTTC.

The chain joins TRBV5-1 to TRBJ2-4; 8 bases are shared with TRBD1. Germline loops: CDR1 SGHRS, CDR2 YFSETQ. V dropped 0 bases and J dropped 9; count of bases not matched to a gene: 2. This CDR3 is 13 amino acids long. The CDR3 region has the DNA TGCGCCAGCAGCTTGGTTACAGGGGGCATTCAGTACTTC. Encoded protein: CASSLVTGGIQYF.

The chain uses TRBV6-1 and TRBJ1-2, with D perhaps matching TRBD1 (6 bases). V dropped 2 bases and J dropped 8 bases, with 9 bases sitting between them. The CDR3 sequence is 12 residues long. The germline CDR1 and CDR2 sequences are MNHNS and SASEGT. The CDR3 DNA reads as TGTGCCAGCAGTGAAACAGGGCGAGGCTACACCTTC. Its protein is CASSETGRGYTF.

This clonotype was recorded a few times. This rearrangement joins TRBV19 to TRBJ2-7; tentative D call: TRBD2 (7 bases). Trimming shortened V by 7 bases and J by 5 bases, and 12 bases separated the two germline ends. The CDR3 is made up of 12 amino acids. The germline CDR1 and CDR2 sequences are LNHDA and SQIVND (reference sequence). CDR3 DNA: TGTGCCAGTATTTGGGGGGGCCACGAGCAGTACTTC. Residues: CASIWGGHEQYF. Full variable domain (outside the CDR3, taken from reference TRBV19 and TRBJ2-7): DGGITQSPKYLFRKEGQNVTLSCEQNLNHDAMYWYRQDPGQGLRLIYYSQIVNDFQKGDIAEGYSVSREKKESFPLTVTSAQKNPTAFYLCASIWGGHEQYFGPGTRLTVT.

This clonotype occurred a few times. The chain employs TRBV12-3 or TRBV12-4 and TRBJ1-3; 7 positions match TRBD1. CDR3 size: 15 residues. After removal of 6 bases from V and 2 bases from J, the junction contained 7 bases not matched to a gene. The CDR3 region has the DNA TGTGCCAGCAGGAGGACAGGAGTAGCTGGAAACACCATATATTTT. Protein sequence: CASRRTGVAGNTIYF.

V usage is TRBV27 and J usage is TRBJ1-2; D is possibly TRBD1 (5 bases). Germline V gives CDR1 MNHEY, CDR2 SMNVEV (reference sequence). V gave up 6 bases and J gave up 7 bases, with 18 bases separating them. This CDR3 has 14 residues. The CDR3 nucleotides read TGTGCCAGCAGCCCGATATACGTTAGGGGTGGCTACACCTTC. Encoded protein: CASSPIYVRGGYTF.

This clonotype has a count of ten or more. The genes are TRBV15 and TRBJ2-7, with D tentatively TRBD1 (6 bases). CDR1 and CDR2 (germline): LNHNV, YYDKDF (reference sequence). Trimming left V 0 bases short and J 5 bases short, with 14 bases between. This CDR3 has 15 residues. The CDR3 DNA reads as TGTGCCACCAGCAGAGATAAAACAGGGATTAACGAGCAGTACGTC. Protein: CATSRDKTGINEQYV.

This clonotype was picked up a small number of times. In nucleotides, the CDR3 is TGTGCCAGCAGCGAAGACAGCGGGGGGGCCTCAGAGACCCAGTACTTC. Its protein product is CASSEDSGGASETQYF. The chain couples TRBV9 to TRBJ2-5, with 10 nucleotides matching TRBD2. Germline CDR1 reads SGDLS; CDR2 reads YYNGEE. The ends lost 3 bases at V and 4 bases at J; junction bases unmatched: 9. The CDR3 contains 16 residues.

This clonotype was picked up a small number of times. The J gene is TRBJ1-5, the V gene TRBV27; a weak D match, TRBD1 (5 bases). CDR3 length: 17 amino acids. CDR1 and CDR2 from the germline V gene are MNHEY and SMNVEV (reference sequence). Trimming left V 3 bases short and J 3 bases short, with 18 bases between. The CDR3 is CASSFSVRGRANQPQHF. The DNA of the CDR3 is TGTGCCAGCAGTTTCTCGGTTCGGGGCAGGGCCAATCAGCCCCAGCATTTT.

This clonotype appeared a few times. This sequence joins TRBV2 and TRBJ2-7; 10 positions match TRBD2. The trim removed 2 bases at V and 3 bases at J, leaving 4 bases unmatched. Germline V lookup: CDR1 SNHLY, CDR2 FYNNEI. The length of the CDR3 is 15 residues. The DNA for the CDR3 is TGTGCCAGCAGTGAAAACCCTAGCGGGGGCTACGAGCAGTACTTC. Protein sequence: CASSENPSGGYEQYF.

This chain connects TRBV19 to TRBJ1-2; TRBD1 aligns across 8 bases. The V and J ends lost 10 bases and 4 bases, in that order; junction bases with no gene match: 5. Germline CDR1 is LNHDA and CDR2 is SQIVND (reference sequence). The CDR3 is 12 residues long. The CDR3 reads CATSDRAYGYTF. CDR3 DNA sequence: TGTGCCACCTCGGACAGGGCCTATGGCTACACCTTC.

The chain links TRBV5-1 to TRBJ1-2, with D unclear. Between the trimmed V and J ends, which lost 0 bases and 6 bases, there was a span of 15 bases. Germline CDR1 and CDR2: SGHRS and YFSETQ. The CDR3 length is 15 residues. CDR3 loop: CASSLAADGADGYTF. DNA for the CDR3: TGCGCCAGCAGCTTGGCGGCAGATGGAGCCGATGGCTACACCTTC.

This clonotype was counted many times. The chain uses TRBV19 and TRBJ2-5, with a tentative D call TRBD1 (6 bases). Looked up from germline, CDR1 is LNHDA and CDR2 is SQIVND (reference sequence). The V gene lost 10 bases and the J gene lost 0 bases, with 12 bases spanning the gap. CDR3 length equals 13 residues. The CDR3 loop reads CATSTGYQETQYF. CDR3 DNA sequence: TGTGCCACTTCGACAGGATACCAAGAGACCCAGTACTTC.

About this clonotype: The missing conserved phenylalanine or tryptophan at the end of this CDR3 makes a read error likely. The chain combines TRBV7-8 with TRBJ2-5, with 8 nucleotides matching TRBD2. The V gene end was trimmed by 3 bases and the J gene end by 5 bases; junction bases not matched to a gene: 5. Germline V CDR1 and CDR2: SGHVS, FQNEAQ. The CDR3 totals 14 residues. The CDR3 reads CASSLGTSRETQYL. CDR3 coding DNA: TGTGCCAGCAGCTTGGGGACTAGTCGGGAGACCCAGTACTTA.

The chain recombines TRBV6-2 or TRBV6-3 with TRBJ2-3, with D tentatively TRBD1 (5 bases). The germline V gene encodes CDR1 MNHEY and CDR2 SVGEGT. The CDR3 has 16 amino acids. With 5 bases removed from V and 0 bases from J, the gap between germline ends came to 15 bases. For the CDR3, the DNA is TGTGCCAGCAGTAGACCCCAGGGCCTTAGCACAGATACGCAGTATTTT. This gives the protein CASSRPQGLSTDTQYF.